The present T cell receptor beta chain was sequenced within a study of blood T cell repertoires in COVID-19 (dated by TCRdb to 2018 to 2020). Context from the whole study: The collaborator samples originated in the United States, Italy and Spain and spanned the acute and convalescent phases of COVID-19. The prospective study material was composed of cDNA or gDNA derived from T cells, B-cell-depleted T cells, or PBMCs. Where available, HLA class I and class II types were obtained from metadata supplied by the sample provider rather than from assay-based typing. The repertoires were released in a freely available public database intended as a resource for research on the immune response to SARS-CoV-2. Samples came from the ongoing ImmuneRACE study (first 160 participants) plus 1,254 subjects from 6 global collaborators. The dataset comprised deeply sampled blood TCRbeta repertoires from subjects exposed to, actively infected with, or recovered from COVID-19. The sample metadata nearly always contained a de-identified subject ID, COVID-19 status, age in years and sex. Beyond this particular receptor, the publication reports: The amount of clinical and demographic metadata varied by source and participant and was provided uncurated.

V lost 3 bases and J lost 4 bases, and the count of bases not matched to a germline gene is 3. Including cysteine and phenylalanine, the CDR3 has 15 amino acids. The sequence is cut down to CDR3 DNA, 45 bases in frame from base 1. Reading the germline V gene gives CDR1 SGHDT and CDR2 YYEEEE. In the case of this clone: No cognate antigen has been identified for it. No base quality values were provided; no much bigger clone lies one nucleotide off.

Each collaborating institution followed its own protocols to collect whole blood in K2EDTA tubes. For TCRbeta analysis, collaborators shipped samples as frozen whole blood, isolated PBMCs, or DNA extracted from either of those sample types. TCRbeta CDR3 regions were amplified from genomic DNA using the immunoSEQ Assay, a bias-controlled multiplex PCR. On the study's bioinformatics: Within the assay, amplification of reference gene primers was used to estimate how many nucleated cells each sample contained. To quantify the absolute abundance of each unique TCRbeta CDR3 rearrangement, sequence reads were collapsed and filtered. Productive Simpson clonality was computed per sample as the square root of Simpson's diversity index over productive rearrangements. Here the immuneACCESS table is served through TCRdb, limited to in-frame sequences with V and J called. Missing clones are a known gap in these copies; in checked studies unresolved V genes cover under half, and the rest lacks a known reason. That table gives V, J and clone size, and the DNA gave D and trimming. Here the sample has hundreds of thousands of clones; 80% to 90% occur a single time. Under 1.5% of the sample rests with the top ten.

The sample consisted of peripheral blood. This sequence uses TRBV5-6 and TRBJ2-1, with 11 junctional bases fitting TRBD2. This clonotype was sampled from a man at least 80 years old with acute or convalescent COVID-19. The CDR3 reads CASSSGLAVYNEQFF. The nucleotide sequence reads TGTGCCAGCAGCTCGGGACTAGCGGTTTACAATGAGCAGTTCTTC.